This entry features one T cell receptor (beta chain) sequence. What it recognizes is unknown. This record belongs to a study of tumor and adjacent non-tumor tissue in lung cancer. In the study overall: Patients comprised roughly 12 adenocarcinoma, 2 squamous cell carcinoma and 1 small cell lung cancer. Aged about 30 to 76 years, patients included 10 men and 5 women with stage I to III disease. General study points: Patients with more diverse tumor TCRs had worse survival.

Trimming removed 3 bases at V and 4 bases at J, with 15 bases between. Per germline, CDR1 SGHDT and CDR2 YYEEEE. CDR3 length equals 15 residues. No cell sorting was done before RNA was extracted from the tissue. The library came from three nested PCR rounds adapted from ARM-PCR protocols. TCRdb called the multiplex PCR reads again in MiXCR, with one record for every CDR3 protein. The profile shows about 110,000 distinct CDR3 sequences, roughly 77% of them singletons. The specimen sequenced was lung tumor tissue. This TCR came from a woman between 55 and 75 years old with non-small cell lung cancer. The V and J genes are TRBV5-6 and TRBJ2-3, with D possibly being TRBD2 (6 bases). The CDR3 here is CASSWGISSADTQYF. CDR3 sequence (DNA): TGTGCCAGCAGCTGGGGAATTTCTAGCGCAGATACGCAGTATTTT.